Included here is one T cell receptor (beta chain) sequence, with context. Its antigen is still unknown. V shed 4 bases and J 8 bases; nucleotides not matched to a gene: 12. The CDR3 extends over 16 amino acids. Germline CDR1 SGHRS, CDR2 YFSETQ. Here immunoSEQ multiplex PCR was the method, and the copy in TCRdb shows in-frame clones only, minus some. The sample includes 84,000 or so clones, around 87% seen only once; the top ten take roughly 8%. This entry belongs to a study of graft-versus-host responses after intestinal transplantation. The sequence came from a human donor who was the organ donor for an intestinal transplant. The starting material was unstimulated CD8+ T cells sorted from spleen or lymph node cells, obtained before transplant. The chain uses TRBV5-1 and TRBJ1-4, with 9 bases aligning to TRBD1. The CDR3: CASSLSWGQGWEKLFF. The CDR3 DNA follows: TGCGCCAGCAGCCTATCCTGGGGACAGGGTTGGGAAAAACTGTTTTTT. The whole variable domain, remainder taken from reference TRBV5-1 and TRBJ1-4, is KAGVTQTPRYLIKTRGQQVTLSCSPISGHRSVSWYQQTPGQGLQFLFEYFSETQRNKGNFPGRFSGRQFSNSRSEMNVSTLELGDSALYLCASSLSWGQGWEKLFFGSGTQLSVL.